Below, 3 T cell receptor beta chains from the same sample are listed, as sequenced in a study of T-cell reconstitution after alpha-beta-depleted transplantation in children. As it was prepared, the TCRbeta library received unique molecular identifiers. TCRdb ran MiXCR on the PCR reads and lists one entry per CDR3 protein. Of approximately 490,000 distinct CDR3 sequences listed, about 11% were seen once; the top ten hold around 2%. Sample: PBMCs, taken before TCRalphabeta/CD19-depleted stem cell transplant. These receptors all come from a child aged 2-15 years with inherited bone marrow failure, due to receive a stem cell transplant.

This clonotype was counted many times. The chain joins TRBV7-9 to TRBJ2-5; 8 bases match TRBD1. The CDR3 has 12 residues. Germline CDR1 SEHNR, CDR2 FQNEAQ (reference sequence). The V segment lost 5 bases and the J segment 5 bases; nucleotides outside the gene matches: 1. The DNA for the CDR3 is TGTGCCAGCAGCACAGGGGGGGAGACCCAGTACTTC. It translates to CASSTGGETQYF.

The chain combines TRBV11-2 with TRBJ2-1; D gene uncertain. The V end was cut by 4 bases, the J end by 1 base, with 14 bases between. This CDR3 is 16 amino acids long. Germline-derived CDR1 and CDR2 are SGHAT and FQNNGV. DNA of the CDR3: TGTGCCAGCAGCTCCCTGGAGTCTCGGTCCTACAATGAGCAGTTCTTC. It encodes CASSSLESRSYNEQFF.

In this sample, this clonotype turned up many times. The CDR3 spells CAWSVIGSPNEKLFF. The CDR3 DNA reads as TGTGCCTGGAGCGTGATCGGGAGCCCGAATGAAAAACTGTTTTTT. J is TRBJ1-4 and V is TRBV30, with D hard to call. Deletions cut 3 bases from V and 5 bases from J, with 16 bases between. Germline V gene data show CDR1 as GTSNPN and CDR2 as SVGIG (reference sequence). This CDR3 is built from 15 residues.